These 10 T cell receptor beta chains were all obtained from the same sample, sequenced in a study of T-cell reconstitution after alpha-beta-depleted transplantation in children. A library of TCRbeta sequences, prepared with unique molecular identifiers, was generated. TCRdb re-called the PCR reads with MiXCR, one entry per CDR3 protein. The table lists more than 85,000 distinct CDR3 sequences, under 9% of them singletons. Sequenced here: PBMCs, sampled before TCRalphabeta/CD19-depleted stem cell transplant. The receptors here all came from a boy aged 2-9 years with acute lymphoblastic leukemia, due to receive a stem cell transplant.

This clonotype was found a few times. The CDR3 region is CASNNGRGRTDTQYF. CDR3 coding DNA: TGTGCCAGCAATAATGGGCGGGGGCGCACAGATACGCAGTATTTT. J is TRBJ2-3 and V is TRBV6-1; D perhaps matches TRBD2 (7 bases). The germline gives CDR1 MNHNS, CDR2 SASEGT. This CDR3 region has 15 residues. The germline V and J ends were trimmed by 7 bases and 1 base, with 15 bases remaining between them.

The chain combines TRBV7-2 with TRBJ2-7; D remains unclear. Trimming left V 4 bases short and J 1 base short, with 11 bases between. Germline V gives CDR1 SGHTA, CDR2 FQGNSA. This CDR3 is 14 amino acids long. In DNA form, the CDR3 reads TGTGCCAGCAGCTCCGGACGGCTATCCTACGAGCAGTACTTC. Amino acids: CASSSGRLSYEQYF. The variable domain in full, completed from reference TRBV7-2 and TRBJ2-7, reads GAGVSQSPSNKVTEKGKDVELRCDPISGHTALYWYRQSLGQGLEFLIYFQGNSAPDKSGLPSDRFSAERTGGSVSTLTIQRTQQEDSAVYLCASSSGRLSYEQYFGPGTRLTVT.

This chain links TRBV6-5 with TRBJ1-2; TRBD1 is a possible D gene (6 bases). Germline CDR1 and CDR2: MNHEY and SVGAGI. The V gene lost 0 bases and the J gene lost 3 bases, with 23 bases spanning the gap. CDR3 size: 19 residues. CDR3 loop: CASSYSRTGDVGGHYGYTF. CDR3 nucleotide sequence: TGTGCCAGCAGTTACTCGAGAACAGGCGACGTGGGGGGCCACTATGGCTACACCTTC.

At least ten counts were recorded for this clonotype. The V call is TRBV7-3, the J call TRBJ2-3, with TRBD1 as a possible D gene (5 bases). This CDR3 contains 13 residues. Germline V gene sequence: CDR1 SGHTA, CDR2 FQGTGA. V was cut by 3 bases and J by 4 bases, with 8 bases left in between. The CDR3 DNA reads as TGTGCCAGCAGCTTTACAGGATCAGATACGCAGTATTTT. Encoded protein: CASSFTGSDTQYF.

This clonotype was found many times. This chain uses TRBV6-2 or TRBV6-3 with TRBJ2-7; D remains unclear. The V gene's germline CDR1 is MNHEY and CDR2 SVGEGT. Trimming took 0 bases from V and 2 from J, leaving 11 bases between them. The CDR3 is 15 residues long. CDR3 loop: CASSYSPDRAYEQYF. CDR3 sequence (DNA): TGTGCCAGCAGTTACTCCCCGGACCGAGCCTACGAGCAGTACTTC.

In this sample, this clonotype turned up many times. The V and J genes are TRBV28 and TRBJ2-2, with D perhaps TRBD1 (6 bases). Trimming shortened V by 2 bases and J by 2 bases, and 12 bases separated the two germline ends. Germline V gene lookup returns CDR1 MDHEN and CDR2 SYDVKM. This CDR3 spans 16 amino acids. This CDR3 reads CASSLQLDSNTGELFF. Written as DNA, the CDR3 is TGTGCCAGCAGTTTACAGTTGGACAGTAACACCGGGGAGCTGTTTTTT.

Concerning this clonotype itself: This may arise from a read error, as a much more abundant clone is one base away. The J gene is TRBJ2-7, the V gene TRBV5-1, with TRBD1 matching over 8 bases. The CDR3 runs 15 residues. The germline V gene encodes CDR1 SGHRS and CDR2 YFSETQ. The CDR3 sequence is CANSSNSGGGTEQYF. CDR3 in DNA: TGCGCCAACAGCTCCAACTCAGGGGGCGGAACCGAGCAGTACTTC.

The rearrangement links TRBV6-2 or TRBV6-3 to TRBJ1-1; D may be TRBD1 (5 bases). There are 11 residues in the CDR3. Trimming took 2 bases from V and 8 from J, leaving 6 bases between them. Germline V gene data show CDR1 as MNHEY and CDR2 as SVGEGT. For the CDR3, the DNA is TGTGCCAGCAGTTACAAGGGGGAAGCTTTCTTT. It translates to CASSYKGEAFF.

At least ten counts were recorded for this clonotype. The chain employs TRBV5-1 and TRBJ2-7; D call uncertain. CDR3 length: 14 residues. CDR1 is SGHRS, CDR2 YFSETQ, per germline. V dropped 0 bases and J dropped 0 bases, with 7 bases sitting between them. The CDR3 sequence: CASSLATDSYEQYF. CDR3 DNA: TGCGCCAGCAGCTTGGCCACAGACTCCTACGAGCAGTACTTC.

This clonotype was seen repeatedly, ten times or more. The rearrangement links TRBV7-8 to TRBJ1-4; D call uncertain. The V and J ends lost 5 bases and 2 bases respectively, with 9 bases between them. This CDR3 has 14 residues. CDR1 and CDR2 from the germline V gene are SGHVS and FQNEAQ. In nucleotides, the CDR3 is TGTGCCAGCAGCGTCCTGGTGACTAATGAAAAACTGTTTTTT. It encodes CASSVLVTNEKLFF.